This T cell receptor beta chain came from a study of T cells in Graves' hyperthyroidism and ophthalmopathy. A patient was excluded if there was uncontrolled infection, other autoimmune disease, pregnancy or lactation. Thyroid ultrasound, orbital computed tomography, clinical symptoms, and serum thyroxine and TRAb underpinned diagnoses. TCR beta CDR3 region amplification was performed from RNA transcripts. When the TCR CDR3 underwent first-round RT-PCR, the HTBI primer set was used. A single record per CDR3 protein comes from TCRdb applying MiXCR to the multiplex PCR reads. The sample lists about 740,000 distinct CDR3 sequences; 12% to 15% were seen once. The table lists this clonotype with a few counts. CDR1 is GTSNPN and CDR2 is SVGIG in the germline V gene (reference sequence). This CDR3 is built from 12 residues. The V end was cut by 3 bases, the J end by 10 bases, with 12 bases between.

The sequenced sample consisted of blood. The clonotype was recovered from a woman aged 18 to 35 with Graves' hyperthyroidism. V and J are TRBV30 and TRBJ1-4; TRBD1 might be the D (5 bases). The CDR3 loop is CAWRGLTGKLFF. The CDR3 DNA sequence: TGTGCCTGGAGGGGACTTACGGGAAAACTGTTTTTT.